Presented here are 30 T cell receptor beta chains from one specimen sequenced in a study of cytomegalovirus exposure and HLA in healthy donors. PCR involved 60 Vbeta and 13 Jbeta primers. This table comes from immunoSEQ multiplex PCR, and its TCRdb copy is limited to in-frame clones, with some not included. Of fewer than 200,000 clones listed, approximately 80% were seen once; the top ten hold about 1.3%. Source material: PBMCs. Receptors were obtained from a girl aged 2 to 10 in good health and CMV-seropositive.

V and J are TRBV6-5 and TRBJ1-1, with 7 bases identical to TRBD1. Trimming removed 0 bases from V and 7 bases from J; junction bases left unmatched: 5. Germline CDR1 reads MNHEY; CDR2 reads SVGAGI. The CDR3 loop spans 14 amino acids. The CDR3 DNA is TGTGCCAGCAGTTACTCGACAGGGCGGAATGAAGCTTTCTTT. Translated, it gives CASSYSTGRNEAFF.

The chain carries TRBV30 and TRBJ2-1; the match to TRBD2 covers 8 bases. Germline V gives CDR1 GTSNPN, CDR2 SVGIG (reference sequence). V lost 1 base to trimming and J lost 9 bases; unmatched junction nucleotides: 11. CDR3 size: 15 residues. CDR3 amino acids: CAWSARGGGAGEQFF. The CDR3 DNA reads as TGTGCCTGGAGTGCCCGGGGGGGAGGAGCGGGTGAGCAGTTCTTC.

This chain connects TRBV9 to TRBJ1-4, with 11 bases matching TRBD1. V lost 0 bases, J lost 7 bases, and 2 bases stayed unmatched. The CDR3 length is 15 residues. Germline loops: CDR1 SGDLS, CDR2 YYNGEE. The CDR3, as DNA: TGTGCCAGCAGCGTAGGAGGGACAGGGGGTGAAAAACTGTTTTTT. Translating gives CASSVGGTGGEKLFF.

The genes are TRBV2 and TRBJ1-2; no definite D call. This CDR3 has 13 amino acids. V was cut by 8 bases and J by 0 bases, with 10 bases left in between. The V gene's germline CDR1 is SNHLY and CDR2 FYNNEI. CDR3 sequence (DNA): TGTGCCAGCTCGGCGGCCCCTAACTATGGCTACACCTTC. Residues: CASSAAPNYGYTF.

This clone was recorded a few times. The chain is built from TRBV5-5 and TRBJ1-1, with a weak D call TRBD1 (6 bases). The V gene's germline CDR1 is SGHKS and CDR2 YYEKEE (reference sequence). CDR3 size: 16 residues. V was trimmed by 0 bases and J by 2 bases, leaving 14 bases between them. The CDR3, as DNA: TGTGCCAGCAGCTTGGCCTTGGGCAGGGGAAACACTGAAGCTTTCTTT. This encodes CASSLALGRGNTEAFF.

CDR3 DNA: TGTGCCATCAGCGCGGGCAAGCAAATCTCTGGGGCCAACGTCCTGACTTTC. Encoded protein: CAISAGKQISGANVLTF. The V gene is TRBV10-3, the J gene TRBJ2-6, with D tentatively TRBD2 (5 bases). Germline assignment: CDR1 ENHRY and CDR2 SYGVKD. This CDR3 spans 17 amino acids. V lost 6 bases and J lost 0, with 15 bases in between.

This clone was seen just once. The V call is TRBV28, the J call TRBJ2-1, with 9 bases identical to TRBD1. CDR1 and CDR2 (germline): MDHEN, SYDVKM. CDR3 length: 15 amino acids. After removal of 3 bases from V and 4 bases from J, the junction contained 4 bases not matched to a gene. CDR3: CASSLDRGTYNEQFF. The CDR3 DNA sequence: TGTGCCAGCAGTTTGGACAGGGGTACGTACAATGAGCAGTTCTTC. The entire variable domain, with the rest obtained from reference TRBV28 and TRBJ2-1, is as follows: DVKVTQSSRYLVKRTGEKVFLECVQDMDHENMFWYRQDPGLGLRLIYFSYDVKMKEKGDIPEGYSVSREKKERFSLILESASTNQTSMYLCASSLDRGTYNEQFFGPGTRLTVL.

This sequence joins TRBV25-1 and TRBJ2-3; no clear D gene. The germline V gene encodes CDR1 MGHDK and CDR2 SYGVNS. The CDR3 has 17 residues. The V and J ends lost 6 bases and 0 bases respectively, with 19 bases between them. The CDR3 sequence: CASSPVAGLISTDTQYF. CDR3 nucleotide sequence: TGTGCCAGCAGCCCCGTAGCCGGCTTGATTAGCACAGATACGCAGTATTTT.

V usage is TRBV11-2 and J usage is TRBJ2-7; 7 positions agree with TRBD1. Trimming removed 5 bases from V and 7 bases from J; junction bases left unmatched: 8. The CDR3 covers 13 residues. The V gene's germline CDR1 is SGHAT and CDR2 FQNNGV. This CDR3 is CASSLETGREQYF. DNA for the CDR3: TGTGCCAGCAGCCTCGAGACAGGGCGGGAGCAGTACTTC.

The sample holds a few counts of this clone. The J gene is TRBJ2-3, the V gene TRBV9, with 11 positions matching TRBD2. J gave up 7 bases and V 3 bases, and 7 bases lay outside the gene matches. The CDR3 has 15 residues. Germline V lookup: CDR1 SGDLS, CDR2 YYNGEE. The CDR3 region has the DNA TGTGCCAGCAGCGCAATAGCGGGGGGGCCGTATACGCAGTATTTT. Translation gives CASSAIAGGPYTQYF.

The CDR3 region is CASSKPLGLAGRETQYF. The CDR3 DNA reads TGTGCCAGTAGTAAACCCCTGGGACTAGCGGGACGGGAGACCCAGTACTTC. V usage is TRBV19 and J usage is TRBJ2-5, with TRBD2 matching over 13 bases. Trimming removed 4 bases from V and 5 bases from J; junction bases left unmatched: 10. The CDR3 is 17 amino acids. Germline V gene sequence: CDR1 LNHDA, CDR2 SQIVND (reference sequence).

This clone has more than one count but fewer than ten. The gene calls are TRBV2 and TRBJ1-1; D is perhaps TRBD1 (5 bases). Germline V lookup: CDR1 SNHLY, CDR2 FYNNEI. The CDR3 is 14 amino acids. The ends were cut back, 6 bases at V and 4 bases at J, with 15 bases in the middle. CDR3 DNA: TGTGCCAGCAGCTCTGGGACTTCTCCCACTGAAGCTTTCTTT. Protein: CASSSGTSPTEAFF.

This sequence joins TRBV5-6 and TRBJ1-3; no clear D. Germline CDR1 reads SGHDT; CDR2 reads YYEEEE. The CDR3 is 16 amino acids. Trimming left V 3 bases short and J 0 bases short, with 13 bases between. CDR3 sequence (DNA): TGTGCCAGCAGCTCAAATCCTATAACCTCTGGAAACACCATATATTTT. Amino acids: CASSSNPITSGNTIYF.

This chain connects TRBV5-1 to TRBJ1-1; D might be TRBD1 (5 bases). Trimming cost V 3 bases and J 10 bases, with 16 bases left between them. In germline, CDR1 is SGHRS, CDR2 YFSETQ. CDR3 length: 13 amino acids. The CDR3 region is CASSSIYGQGAFF. The CDR3 nucleotides read TGCGCCAGCAGCTCCATATACGGCCAGGGAGCTTTCTTT.

The J gene is TRBJ1-5, the V gene TRBV20-1; D gene ambiguous. Germline V gives CDR1 DFQATT, CDR2 SNEGSKA (reference sequence). Trimming removed 3 bases at V and 11 bases at J, with 11 bases between. The CDR3 is 11 amino acids. The CDR3: CSARSVEAQHF. The CDR3 DNA follows: TGCAGTGCTAGGAGCGTGGAAGCCCAGCATTTT.

V is TRBV15 and J is TRBJ1-5; TRBD1 is a possible D gene (6 bases). The CDR3 spans 17 residues. Germline CDR1 reads LNHNV; CDR2 reads YYDKDF (reference sequence). Trimming took 0 bases from V and 10 from J, leaving 22 bases between them. CDR3 sequence: CATSRDTAWDTETPQHF. The CDR3 region has the DNA TGTGCCACCAGCAGAGATACCGCTTGGGACACCGAAACCCCCCAGCATTTT.

This clone has only a few counts. The J gene is TRBJ1-4, the V gene TRBV5-6, with 9 bases identical to TRBD1. V lost 4 bases to trimming and J lost 7 bases; unmatched junction nucleotides: 11. This CDR3 is built from 16 residues. Germline V gene lookup returns CDR1 SGHDT and CDR2 YYEEEE. CDR3 residues: CASSARYRGRGEKLFF. The DNA for the CDR3 is TGTGCCAGCAGCGCACGATACAGGGGGCGAGGTGAAAAACTGTTTTTT.

The chain recombines TRBV4-1 with TRBJ1-5; no reliable D call. CDR1 MGHRA and CDR2 YSYEKL come from the germline V gene. V lost 1 base and J 6 bases, leaving 7 bases between the germline ends. The CDR3 totals 13 residues. The CDR3 nucleotides read TGCGCCAGCAGCCAAGTACTTAGTCAGCCCCAGCATTTT. Translated, it gives CASSQVLSQPQHF.

This clone was recorded once. The rearrangement uses TRBV30 and TRBJ2-1; a possible D gene is TRBD2 (7 bases). The germline V gene has CDR1 GTSNPN and CDR2 SVGIG (reference sequence). There are 14 residues in the CDR3. V shed 2 bases and J shed 8 bases, with 16 bases lying between them. Written as DNA, the CDR3 is TGTGCCTGGAGTAGGGGGGGGTTGATGGATGAGCAGTTCTTC. This encodes CAWSRGGLMDEQFF.

This sequence joins TRBV5-4 and TRBJ1-1; D call uncertain. Trimming left V 4 bases short and J 3 bases short, with 13 bases between. The germline CDR1 and CDR2 sequences are SGHNT and YYREEE (reference sequence). The CDR3 loop spans 14 amino acids. The CDR3 here is CASSTPQTYTEAFF. The CDR3 DNA is TGTGCCAGCAGCACGCCACAGACCTACACTGAAGCTTTCTTT.

The chain employs TRBV7-8 and TRBJ2-1, with 8 nucleotides matching TRBD1. CDR1 is SGHVS and CDR2 is FQNEAQ in the germline V gene. This CDR3 comprises 15 residues. Trimming removed 6 bases from V and 7 bases from J; junction bases left unmatched: 11. This CDR3 is CASSTQTGEWNEQFF. The CDR3 DNA is TGTGCCAGCAGTACCCAGACAGGGGAATGGAATGAGCAGTTCTTC.

This chain connects TRBV13 to TRBJ2-3; 7 bases are shared with TRBD1. V gave up 4 bases and J gave up 0 bases; unmatched junction bases: 7. The germline gives CDR1 PRHDT, CDR2 FYEKMQ (reference sequence). The CDR3 consists of 16 residues. The CDR3 region is CASSWMTGPSTDTQYF. CDR3 nucleotides: TGTGCCAGCAGCTGGATGACAGGGCCTAGCACAGATACGCAGTATTTT.

This clone was counted a few times. The gene calls are TRBV19 and TRBJ1-2; D remains unclear. V shed 1 base and J shed 1 base, with 10 bases lying between them. CDR1 is LNHDA and CDR2 is SQIVND in the germline V gene (reference sequence). CDR3 length equals 15 residues. CDR3 sequence: CASSIGAELNYGYTF. DNA of the CDR3: TGTGCCAGTAGTATAGGGGCAGAACTTAACTATGGCTACACCTTC.

The chain carries TRBV6-1 and TRBJ1-1, with D possibly being TRBD1 (5 bases). Germline V gene sequence: CDR1 MNHNS, CDR2 SASEGT. Deletions cut 1 base from V and 5 bases from J, with 14 bases between. This CDR3 is built from 15 residues. The CDR3, as DNA: TGTGCCAGCAGTGAAGGGGGGGTGAGTAGGACTGAAGCTTTCTTT. It translates to CASSEGGVSRTEAFF.

The chain recombines TRBV5-8 with TRBJ2-7; possibly TRBD1 for D (6 bases). This CDR3 region has 16 residues. Trimming stripped 0 bases from V and 0 bases from J, with 13 bases between. The germline V gene has CDR1 SGHTS and CDR2 YDEGEE. The CDR3 region has the DNA TGTGCCAGCAGCTTGGCCCCAGGGGTGGGCTCCTACGAGCAGTACTTC. Translating it yields CASSLAPGVGSYEQYF.

V and J are TRBV27 and TRBJ1-1, with 7 positions matching TRBD1. The germline V gene has CDR1 MNHEY and CDR2 SMNVEV (reference sequence). The CDR3 contains 15 residues. Losses at the gene ends were 8 bases for V and 3 bases for J; bases not matched to a gene: 12. CDR3 region: CASRGQTKRDTEAFF. CDR3 sequence (DNA): TGTGCCAGCCGGGGACAGACCAAACGTGACACTGAAGCTTTCTTT.

Concerning this clone itself: One end of the junction does not line up with germline, which may come from a read error. The chain uses TRBV28 and TRBJ1-1; no clear D. The germline V gene encodes CDR1 MDHEN and CDR2 SYDVKM. The CDR3 is 15 amino acids. The CDR3 sequence is CTSRPRGRGSTEAFF. The CDR3 nucleotides read TGTACCAGCAGGCCACGAGGTCGGGGATCCACTGAAGCTTTCTTT.

The V gene is TRBV6-5, the J gene TRBJ1-2; no firm D call. The CDR3 extends over 13 amino acids. V was clipped by 0 bases and J by 5 bases, with 7 bases between them. Germline V lookup: CDR1 MNHEY, CDR2 SVGAGI. CDR3 sequence (DNA): TGTGCCAGCAGTTACTCGGCAGATTATGGCTACACCTTC. This gives the protein CASSYSADYGYTF.

The chain combines TRBV10-2 with TRBJ1-3; D call uncertain. CDR3 length: 11 residues. Germline assignment: CDR1 WSHSY and CDR2 SAAADI. V was shortened by 3 bases and J by 5 bases, with 2 bases between the two germline ends. The chain's CDR3 is CASSDRNTIYF. The CDR3 region has the DNA TGCGCCAGCAGTGATAGAAACACCATATATTTT.

The CDR3 bases are TGTGCCAGCAGCTTGGTTCTAGCGGGGGGGCCAGACCAGTATTTT. It specifies CASSLVLAGGPDQYF. The rearrangement links TRBV5-6 to TRBJ2-3; 12 nucleotides align to TRBD2. Germline CDR1 is SGHDT and CDR2 is YYEEEE. Trimming cost V 0 bases and J 12 bases; bases outside gene matches: 8. CDR3 size: 15 residues.